This TCR beta chain was sequenced during a study of Ad26.COV2.S vaccination and SARS-CoV-2 variants. Treatment defined: around 19 received Ad26.COV2.S at low or high dose, single or two shots; about five received placebo; per-sample allocation not given. Material that was analyzed had been drawn on day 63 after the first vaccine or placebo injection. Assay used: immunoSEQ multiplex PCR; TCRdb lists only in-frame clones, some missing. The table has around 320,000 clones, 85% to 90% seen once. The CDR3 is 16 residues long. Germline CDR1 and CDR2: MGHRA and YSYEKL. Trimming removed 1 base from V and 7 bases from J, with 17 bases in between.

The rearrangement joins TRBV4-1 to TRBJ1-5; D gene ambiguous. The receptor's source is a person aged 18-65 years who received the Ad26.COV2.S COVID-19 vaccine or a placebo. Source: peripheral blood, taken in a trial of Ad26.COV2.S vaccine versus placebo. DNA for the CDR3: TGCGCCAGCAGCCAAGGACTCAGCCACCTCAGACAGCCCCAGCATTTT. Protein product: CASSQGLSHLRQPQHF.